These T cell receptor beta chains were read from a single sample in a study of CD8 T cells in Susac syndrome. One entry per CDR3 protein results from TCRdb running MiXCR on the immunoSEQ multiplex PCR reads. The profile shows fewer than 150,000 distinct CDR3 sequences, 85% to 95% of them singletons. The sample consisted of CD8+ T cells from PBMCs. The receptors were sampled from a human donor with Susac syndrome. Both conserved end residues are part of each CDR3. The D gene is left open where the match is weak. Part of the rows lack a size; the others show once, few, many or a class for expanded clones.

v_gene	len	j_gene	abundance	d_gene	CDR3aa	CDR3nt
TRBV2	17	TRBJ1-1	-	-	CASSEGGSPGVNTEAFF	TGTGCCAGCAGTGAAGGTGGGAGCCCTGGTGTGAACACTGAAGCTTTCTTT
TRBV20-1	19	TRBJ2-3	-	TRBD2	CSATGGLAGGHISTDTQYF	TGCAGTGCTACTGGGGGACTAGCGGGAGGTCATATTAGCACAGATACGCAGTATTTT
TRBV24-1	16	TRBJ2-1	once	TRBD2	CATSDLGGTSFNEQFF	TGTGCCACCAGTGACCTCGGGGGGACTAGCTTCAATGAGCAGTTCTTC
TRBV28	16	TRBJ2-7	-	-	CASSLDIRDTGYEQYF	TGTGCCAGCAGTCTAGATATTAGGGACACTGGCTACGAGCAGTACTTC
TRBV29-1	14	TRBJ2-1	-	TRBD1	CSVVRWDSVNEQFF	TGCAGCGTGGTAAGATGGGACAGTGTAAATGAGCAGTTCTTC
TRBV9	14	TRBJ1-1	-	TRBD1	CASSAQGAGTEAFF	TGTGCCAGCAGCGCCCAGGGGGCTGGTACTGAAGCTTTCTTT
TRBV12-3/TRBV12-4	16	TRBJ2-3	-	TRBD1	CASRGTGASFTDTQYF	TGTGCCAGCAGAGGGACAGGGGCGTCATTCACAGATACGCAGTATTTT
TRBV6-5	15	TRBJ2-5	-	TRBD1	CASSDPGQAQETQYF	TGTGCCAGCAGTGACCCTGGACAGGCTCAAGAGACCCAGTACTTC
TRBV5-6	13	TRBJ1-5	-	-	CASSLGGSQPQHF	TGTGCCAGCAGCCTAGGGGGAAGTCAGCCCCAGCATTTT
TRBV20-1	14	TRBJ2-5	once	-	CSAGAGLGQETQYF	TGCAGTGCTGGCGCCGGTTTGGGCCAAGAGACCCAGTACTTC
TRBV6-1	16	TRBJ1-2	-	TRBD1	CASTGDRGVQNYGYTF	TGTGCCAGCACCGGGGACAGGGGAGTACAAAACTATGGCTACACCTTC
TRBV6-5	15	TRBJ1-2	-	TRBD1	CASFGTVGGNYGYTF	TGTGCCAGCTTTGGGACAGTGGGGGGGAACTATGGCTACACCTTC
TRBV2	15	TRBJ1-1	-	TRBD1	CASSDRTGANTEAFF	TGTGCCAGCAGTGACAGGACAGGGGCAAATACTGAAGCTTTCTTT
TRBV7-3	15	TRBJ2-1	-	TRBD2	CASSPRTSGSDEQFF	TGTGCCAGCAGCCCCCGGACTAGCGGGAGTGATGAGCAGTTCTTC
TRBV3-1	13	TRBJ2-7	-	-	CASSQGKTYEQYF	TGTGCCAGCAGCCAAGGAAAAACCTACGAGCAGTACTTC
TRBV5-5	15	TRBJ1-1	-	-	CASSRWGSGNTEAFF	TGTGCCAGCAGCCGGTGGGGATCGGGGAACACTGAAGCTTTCTTT
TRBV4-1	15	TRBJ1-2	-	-	CASSLTLGTVYGYTF	TGCGCCAGCAGCCTCACCCTTGGGACGGTCTATGGCTACACCTTC
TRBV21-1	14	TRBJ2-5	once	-	CASPTNRAVETQYF	TGTGCCAGCCCGACTAACAGGGCGGTGGAGACCCAGTACTTC
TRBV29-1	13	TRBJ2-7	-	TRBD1	CSIGTGVNYEQYF	TGCAGCATTGGGACAGGGGTGAACTACGAGCAGTACTTC
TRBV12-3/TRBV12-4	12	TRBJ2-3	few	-	CASSLTSDTQYF	TGTGCCAGCAGTTTAACTAGCGATACGCAGTATTTT
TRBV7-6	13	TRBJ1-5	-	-	CASSLGVYQPQHF	TGTGCCAGCAGCTTGGGGGTGTATCAGCCCCAGCATTTT
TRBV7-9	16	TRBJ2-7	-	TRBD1	CASSPMGDRGLYEQYF	TGTGCCAGCAGCCCTATGGGAGACAGGGGCCTCTACGAGCAGTACTTC
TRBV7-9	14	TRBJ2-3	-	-	CASSSKGVPDTQYF	TGTGCCAGCAGCTCCAAAGGGGTCCCAGATACGCAGTATTTT
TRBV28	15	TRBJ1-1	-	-	CASRGDTILNTEAFF	TGTGCCAGCAGGGGAGACACGATTCTGAACACTGAAGCTTTCTTT
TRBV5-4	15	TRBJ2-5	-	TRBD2	CASSLRAGVFETQYF	TGTGCCAGCAGCTTGCGCGCGGGGGTCTTCGAGACCCAGTACTTC
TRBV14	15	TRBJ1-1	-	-	CASSQGEPLYTEAFF	TGTGCCAGCAGCCAAGGCGAACCTTTATACACTGAAGCTTTCTTT
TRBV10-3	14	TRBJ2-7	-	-	CAMGGPGGGYEQYF	TGTGCCATGGGCGGACCCGGGGGCGGTTACGAGCAGTACTTC
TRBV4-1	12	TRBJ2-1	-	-	CASSRGGTEQFF	TGCGCCAGCAGCCGAGGCGGGACTGAGCAGTTCTTC
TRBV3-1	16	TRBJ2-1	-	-	CASSQERGTPYNEQFF	TGTGCCAGCAGCCAAGAGAGGGGAACCCCCTACAATGAGCAGTTCTTC
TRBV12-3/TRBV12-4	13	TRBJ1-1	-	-	CASTGPVWTEAFF	TGTGCCAGCACAGGGCCGGTCTGGACTGAAGCTTTCTTT
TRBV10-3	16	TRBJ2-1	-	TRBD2	CATHDGGSSGSNEQFF	TGTGCCACCCATGATGGAGGGTCTAGCGGGAGCAATGAGCAGTTCTTC
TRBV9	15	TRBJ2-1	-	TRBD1	CASTTGDSVYNEQFF	TGTGCCAGCACAACAGGGGATTCCGTTTACAATGAGCAGTTCTTC
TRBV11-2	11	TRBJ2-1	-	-	CASSGKNEQFF	TGTGCCAGCAGCGGGAAGAATGAGCAGTTCTTC
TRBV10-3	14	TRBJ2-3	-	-	CAIRTLSDGDTQYF	TGTGCCATCAGGACCCTTTCCGATGGAGATACGCAGTATTTT
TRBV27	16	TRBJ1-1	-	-	CASSTVFGTTNTEAFF	TGTGCCAGCAGCACGGTCTTCGGGACAACGAACACTGAAGCTTTCTTT
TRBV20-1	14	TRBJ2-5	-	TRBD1	CSVPARTGLETQYF	TGCAGTGTCCCGGCCCGGACAGGGCTGGAGACCCAGTACTTC
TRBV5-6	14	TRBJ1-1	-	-	CASSPQGLNTEAFF	TGTGCCAGCAGTCCACAGGGCTTGAACACTGAAGCTTTCTTT
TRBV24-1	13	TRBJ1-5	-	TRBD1	CATSEQGRQPQHF	TGTGCCACCAGTGAACAGGGGCGTCAGCCCCAGCATTTT
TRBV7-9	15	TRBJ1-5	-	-	CASSSAREPYQPQHF	TGTGCCAGCAGTTCGGCGCGGGAACCCTACCAGCCCCAGCATTTT
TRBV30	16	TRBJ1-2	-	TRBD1	CAWSGQGGGLDYGYTF	TGTGCCTGGAGTGGACAGGGAGGAGGTTTGGACTATGGCTACACCTTC
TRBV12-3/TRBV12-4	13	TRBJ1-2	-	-	CASSFTFSYGYTF	TGTGCCAGCAGTTTCACATTTTCCTATGGCTACACCTTC
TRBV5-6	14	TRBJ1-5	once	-	CASSFAGLNQPQHF	TGTGCCAGCAGCTTTGCAGGGCTCAATCAGCCCCAGCATTTT
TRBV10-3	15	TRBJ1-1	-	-	CAISTTDSPNTEAFF	TGTGCCATCAGTACCACGGACAGCCCGAACACTGAAGCTTTCTTT
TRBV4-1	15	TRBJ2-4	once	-	CASSQVALAKNIQYF	TGCGCCAGCAGCCAAGTGGCCTTAGCCAAAAACATTCAGTACTTC
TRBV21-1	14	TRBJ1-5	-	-	CASSTQGIHQPQHF	TGTGCCAGCAGCACACAGGGGATTCATCAGCCCCAGCATTTT
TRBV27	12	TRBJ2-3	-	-	CASSLFGDTQYF	TGTGCCAGCAGTTTATTTGGGGATACGCAGTATTTT
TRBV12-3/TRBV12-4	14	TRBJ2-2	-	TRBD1	CASRPGGQGGELFF	TGTGCCAGTAGACCAGGGGGCCAGGGCGGGGAGCTGTTTTTT
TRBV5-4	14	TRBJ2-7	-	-	CASSLRDRTYEQYF	TGTGCCAGCAGCTTGAGAGATCGTACCTACGAGCAGTACTTC
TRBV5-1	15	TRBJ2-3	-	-	CASSPRDSPVDTQYF	TGCGCCAGCAGCCCCCGGGACTCGCCGGTCGATACGCAGTATTTT
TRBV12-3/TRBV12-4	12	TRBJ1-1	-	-	CASSLGTTEAFF	TGTGCCAGCAGTTTAGGTACCACTGAAGCTTTCTTT
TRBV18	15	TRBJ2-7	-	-	CASSPPVGDPYEQYF	TGTGCCAGCTCACCACCGGTCGGGGACCCCTACGAGCAGTACTTC
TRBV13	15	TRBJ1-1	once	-	CASSLGPLGRTEAFF	TGTGCCAGCAGCTTAGGCCCTCTGGGGCGGACTGAAGCTTTCTTT